The 2 T cell receptor beta chains presented below share a single source sample, sequenced in a study of beta chain features in type 1 diabetes. Reverse transcription of all isolated RNA meant that expressed TCRB transcripts were sequenced. Profiling relied on immunoSEQ multiplex PCR, and the TCRdb table lists in-frame clones only, not all of them. The sample includes about half a million clones, roughly an eighth seen only once; the top ten take 0.045% to 0.05%. Sequenced material: naive CD4+ T cells from blood. Receptors were obtained from a woman younger than 30 in good health.

Here the CDR3 DNA reads TGCAGCGTTGTGGGGACAGGGGCTGAAAAACTGTTTTTT. This sequence encodes CSVVGTGAEKLFF. V usage is TRBV29-1 and J usage is TRBJ1-4, with TRBD1 identical over 10 bases. The CDR3 contains 13 residues. Germline V lookup: CDR1 SQVTM, CDR2 ANQGSEA. V lost 4 bases and J lost 7; bases outside the gene matches: 3.

This clone has just a few counts. The V gene is TRBV10-3, the J gene TRBJ2-1; D possibly corresponds to TRBD1 (5 bases). CDR1 is ENHRY and CDR2 is SYGVKD in the germline V gene. The V and J ends lost 8 bases and 8 bases respectively, with 16 bases between them. This CDR3 spans 13 amino acids. DNA for the CDR3: TGTGCCATCGGGAAAGGCAGGGATGATGAGCAGTTCTTC. As protein: CAIGKGRDDEQFF.